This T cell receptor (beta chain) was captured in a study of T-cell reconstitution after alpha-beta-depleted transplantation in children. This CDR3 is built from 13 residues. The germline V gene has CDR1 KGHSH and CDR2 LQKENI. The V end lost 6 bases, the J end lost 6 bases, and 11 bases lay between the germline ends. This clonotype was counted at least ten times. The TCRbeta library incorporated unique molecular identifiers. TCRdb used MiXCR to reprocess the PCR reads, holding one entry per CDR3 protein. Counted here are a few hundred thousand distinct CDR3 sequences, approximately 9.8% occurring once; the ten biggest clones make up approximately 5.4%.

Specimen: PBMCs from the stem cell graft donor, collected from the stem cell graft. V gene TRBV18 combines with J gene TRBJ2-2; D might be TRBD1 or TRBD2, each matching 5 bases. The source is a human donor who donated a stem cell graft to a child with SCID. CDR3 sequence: CASSQEGSGELFF. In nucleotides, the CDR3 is TGTGCCAGCTCGCAAGAGGGGTCCGGGGAGCTGTTTTTT.